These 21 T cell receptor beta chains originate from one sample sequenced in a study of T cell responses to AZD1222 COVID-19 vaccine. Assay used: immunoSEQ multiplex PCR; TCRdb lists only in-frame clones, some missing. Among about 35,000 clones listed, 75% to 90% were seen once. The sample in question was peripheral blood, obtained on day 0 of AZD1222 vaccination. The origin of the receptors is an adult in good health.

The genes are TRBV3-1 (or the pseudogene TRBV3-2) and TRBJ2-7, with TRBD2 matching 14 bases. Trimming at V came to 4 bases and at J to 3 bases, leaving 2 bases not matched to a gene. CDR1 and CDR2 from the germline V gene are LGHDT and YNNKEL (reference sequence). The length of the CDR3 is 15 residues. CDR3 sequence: CASSRGLAGVYEQYF. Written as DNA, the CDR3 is TGTGCCAGCAGCCGGGGACTAGCGGGAGTCTACGAGCAGTACTTC.

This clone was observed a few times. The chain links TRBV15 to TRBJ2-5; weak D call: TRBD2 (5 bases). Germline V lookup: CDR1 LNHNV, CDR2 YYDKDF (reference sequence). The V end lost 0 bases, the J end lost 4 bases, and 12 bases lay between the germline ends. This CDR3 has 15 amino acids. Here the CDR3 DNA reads TGTGCCACCAGCAGAGATTTGACTAACCCAGAGACCCAGTACTTC. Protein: CATSRDLTNPETQYF.

Here the CDR3 reads CASSLLQGGTGELFF. DNA for the CDR3: TGCGCCAGCAGCCTACTTCAGGGTGGCACCGGGGAGCTGTTTTTT. The chain joins TRBV5-1 to TRBJ2-2; D possibly corresponds to TRBD1 (5 bases). V gave up 4 bases and J gave up 4 bases, with 14 bases separating them. There are 15 residues in the CDR3. The germline V gene has CDR1 SGHRS and CDR2 YFSETQ.

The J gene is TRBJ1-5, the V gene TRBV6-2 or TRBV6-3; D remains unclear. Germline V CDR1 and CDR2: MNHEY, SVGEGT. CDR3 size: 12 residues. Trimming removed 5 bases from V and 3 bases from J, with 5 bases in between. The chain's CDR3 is CASSHLNQPQHF. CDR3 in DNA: TGTGCCAGCAGTCATCTCAATCAGCCCCAGCATTTT.

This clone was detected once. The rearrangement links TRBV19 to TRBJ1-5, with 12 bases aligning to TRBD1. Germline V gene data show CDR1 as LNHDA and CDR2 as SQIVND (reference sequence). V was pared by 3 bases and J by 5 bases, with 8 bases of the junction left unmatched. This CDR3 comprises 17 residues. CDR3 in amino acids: CASSIPLRDRGHQPQHF. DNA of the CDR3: TGTGCCAGTAGTATCCCGCTCCGGGACAGGGGGCATCAGCCCCAGCATTTT.

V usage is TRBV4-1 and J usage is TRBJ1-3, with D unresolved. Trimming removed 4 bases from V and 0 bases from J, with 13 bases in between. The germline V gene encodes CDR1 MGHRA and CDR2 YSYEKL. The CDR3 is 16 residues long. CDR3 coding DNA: TGCGCCAGCAGCCCTCCGGGAATTTTCTCTGGAAACACCATATATTTT. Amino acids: CASSPPGIFSGNTIYF.

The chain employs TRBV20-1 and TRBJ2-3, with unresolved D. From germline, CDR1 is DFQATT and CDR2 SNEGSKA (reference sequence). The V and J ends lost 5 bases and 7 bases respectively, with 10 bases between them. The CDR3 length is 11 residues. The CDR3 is CSALSSYTQYF. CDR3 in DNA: TGCAGTGCTCTATCTTCATATACGCAGTATTTT.

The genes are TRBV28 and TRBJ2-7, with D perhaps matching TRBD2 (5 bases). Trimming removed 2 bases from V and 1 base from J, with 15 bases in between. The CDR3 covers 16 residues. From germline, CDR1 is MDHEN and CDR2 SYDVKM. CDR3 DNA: TGTGCCAGCAGTTTAGTCCGGACGGGAAGTTCCTACGAGCAGTACTTC. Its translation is CASSLVRTGSSYEQYF.

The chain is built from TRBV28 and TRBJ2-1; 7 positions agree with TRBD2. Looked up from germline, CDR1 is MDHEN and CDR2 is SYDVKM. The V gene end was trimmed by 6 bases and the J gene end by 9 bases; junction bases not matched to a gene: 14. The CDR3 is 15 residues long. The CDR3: CASRPGGRAQSEQFF. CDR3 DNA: TGTGCCAGCAGGCCTGGTGGGAGGGCTCAGAGTGAGCAGTTCTTC.

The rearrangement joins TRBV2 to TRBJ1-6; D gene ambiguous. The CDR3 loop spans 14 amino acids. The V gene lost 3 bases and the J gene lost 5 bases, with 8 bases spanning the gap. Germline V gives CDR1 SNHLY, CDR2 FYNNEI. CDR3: CASSDLPNNSPLHF. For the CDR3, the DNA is TGTGCCAGCAGTGATCTCCCTAATAATTCACCCCTCCACTTT.

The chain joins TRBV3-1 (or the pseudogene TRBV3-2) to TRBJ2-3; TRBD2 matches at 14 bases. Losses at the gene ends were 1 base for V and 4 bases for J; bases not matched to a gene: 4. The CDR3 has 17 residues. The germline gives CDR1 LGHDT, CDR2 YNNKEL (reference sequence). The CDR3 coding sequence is TGTGCCAGCAGCCAAGGACTAGCGGGAGGGAGGTCAGATACGCAGTATTTT. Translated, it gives CASSQGLAGGRSDTQYF.

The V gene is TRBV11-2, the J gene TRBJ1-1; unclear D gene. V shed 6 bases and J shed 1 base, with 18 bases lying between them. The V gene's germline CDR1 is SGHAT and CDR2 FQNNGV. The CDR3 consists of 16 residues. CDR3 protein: CASSPPGRYRNTEAFF. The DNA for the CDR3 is TGTGCCAGCAGTCCCCCCGGGAGGTATCGGAACACTGAAGCTTTCTTT.

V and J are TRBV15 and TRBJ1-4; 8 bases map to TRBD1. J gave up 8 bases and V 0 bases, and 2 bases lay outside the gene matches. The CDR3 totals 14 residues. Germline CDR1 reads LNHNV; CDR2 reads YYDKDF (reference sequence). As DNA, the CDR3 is TGTGCCACCAGCAGAGACAGGGGGCAAGAAAAACTGTTTTTT. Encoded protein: CATSRDRGQEKLFF.

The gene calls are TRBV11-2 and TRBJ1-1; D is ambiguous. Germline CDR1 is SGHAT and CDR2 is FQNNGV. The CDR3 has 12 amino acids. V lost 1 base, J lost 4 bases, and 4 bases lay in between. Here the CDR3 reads CASSLGVTEAFF. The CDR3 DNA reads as TGTGCCAGCAGCTTAGGGGTCACTGAAGCTTTCTTT.

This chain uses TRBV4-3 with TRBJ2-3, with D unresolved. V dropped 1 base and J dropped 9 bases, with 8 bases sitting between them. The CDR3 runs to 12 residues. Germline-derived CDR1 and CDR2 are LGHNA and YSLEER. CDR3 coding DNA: TGCGCCAGCAGCCAAGGGACGGGCACGCAGTATTTT. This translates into CASSQGTGTQYF.

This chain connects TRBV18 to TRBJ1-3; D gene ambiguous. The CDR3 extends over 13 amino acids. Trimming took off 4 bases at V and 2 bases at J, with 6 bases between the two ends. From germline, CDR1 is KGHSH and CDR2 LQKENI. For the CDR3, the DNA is TGTGCCAGCTCACGGGGAGCTGGAAACACCATATATTTT. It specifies CASSRGAGNTIYF.

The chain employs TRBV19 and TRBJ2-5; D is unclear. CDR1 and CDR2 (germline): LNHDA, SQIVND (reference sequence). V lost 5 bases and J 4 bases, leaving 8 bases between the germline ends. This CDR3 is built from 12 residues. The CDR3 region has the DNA TGTGCCAGTAGTGGACCGCTAGAGACCCAGTACTTC. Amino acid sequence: CASSGPLETQYF.

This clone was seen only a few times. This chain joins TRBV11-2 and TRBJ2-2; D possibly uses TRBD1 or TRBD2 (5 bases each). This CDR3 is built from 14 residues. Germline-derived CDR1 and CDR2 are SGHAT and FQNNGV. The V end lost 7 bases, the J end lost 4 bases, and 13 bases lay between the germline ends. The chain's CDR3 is CASTLGDFTGELFF. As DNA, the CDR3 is TGTGCCAGCACCTTGGGGGATTTCACCGGGGAGCTGTTTTTT.

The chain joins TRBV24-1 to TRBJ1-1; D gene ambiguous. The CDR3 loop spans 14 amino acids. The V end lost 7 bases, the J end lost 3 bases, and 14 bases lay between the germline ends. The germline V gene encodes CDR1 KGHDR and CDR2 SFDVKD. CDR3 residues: CATSQTGGDTEAFF. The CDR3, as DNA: TGTGCCACCAGCCAGACGGGCGGCGACACTGAAGCTTTCTTT.

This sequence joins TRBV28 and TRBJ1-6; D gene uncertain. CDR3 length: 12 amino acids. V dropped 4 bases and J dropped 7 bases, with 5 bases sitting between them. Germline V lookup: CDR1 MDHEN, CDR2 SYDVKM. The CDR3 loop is CASSSNNSPLHF. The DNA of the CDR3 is TGTGCCAGCAGTTCGAACAATTCACCCCTCCACTTT.

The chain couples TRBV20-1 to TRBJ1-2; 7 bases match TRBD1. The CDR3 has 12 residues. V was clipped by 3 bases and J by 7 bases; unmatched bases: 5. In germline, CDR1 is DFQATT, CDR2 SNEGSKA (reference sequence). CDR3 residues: CSASLQGVGYTF. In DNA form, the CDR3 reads TGCAGTGCTAGTCTCCAGGGGGTTGGCTACACCTTC.